These 26 T cell receptor beta chains share one sample of origin, sequenced in a study of blood T cell repertoires in COVID-19. Measured with immunoSEQ multiplex PCR; TCRdb has only the in-frame clones, and not every one. The table has 68,000 or so clones, around 86% seen once. Sequenced input: peripheral blood. The receptors come from a man aged 50 or older with active COVID-19.

This sequence joins TRBV2 and TRBJ1-3; D gene uncertain. V was shortened by 1 base and J by 4 bases, with 11 bases between the two germline ends. Germline V CDR1 and CDR2: SNHLY, FYNNEI. CDR3 size: 15 residues. DNA of the CDR3: TGTGCCAGCAGTGAAGTGTGGGGAGGAGGAAACACCATATATTTT. Encoded protein: CASSEVWGGGNTIYF.

The chain links TRBV7-2 to TRBJ1-5; D might be TRBD1 (5 bases). Between the trimmed V and J ends, which lost 1 base and 4 bases, there was a span of 11 bases. Germline CDR1 reads SGHTA; CDR2 reads FQGNSA. The CDR3 sequence is 15 residues long. As DNA, the CDR3 is TGTGCCAGCAGCTTAGGCGGCGGGGGTAATCAGCCCCAGCATTTT. This codes for CASSLGGGGNQPQHF.

J is TRBJ2-7 and V is TRBV7-3, with TRBD2 matching 7 bases. The V gene end was trimmed by 5 bases and the J gene end by 6 bases; junction bases not matched to a gene: 7. The CDR3 is 13 amino acids. Germline loops: CDR1 SGHTA, CDR2 FQGTGA. This CDR3 is CASSPGLEGEQYF. In DNA form, the CDR3 reads TGTGCCAGCAGCCCCGGACTAGAGGGCGAGCAGTACTTC.

Only one count was recorded for this clone. This chain uses TRBV28 with TRBJ2-6; possibly TRBD2 for D (7 bases). Trimming cost V 3 bases and J 4 bases, with 10 bases left between them. This CDR3 region has 15 residues. Germline lookup yields CDR1 MDHEN and CDR2 SYDVKM. CDR3 DNA sequence: TGTGCCAGCAGTTTCGGGGGGCCAGGGGCCAACGTCCTGACTTTC. This translates into CASSFGGPGANVLTF.

This clone was seen only a few times. This CDR3 is also generated by other DNA sequences in the sample. The chain links TRBV4-2 to TRBJ2-1; 8 bases are shared with TRBD2. Trimming at V came to 2 bases and at J to 3 bases, leaving 3 bases not matched to a gene. Germline CDR1 is LGHNA and CDR2 is YNFKEQ. The CDR3 loop spans 15 amino acids. The CDR3, as DNA: TGTGCCAGCAGCCAAACTAGCGGACGCTACAATGAGCAGTTCTTC. Translating it yields CASSQTSGRYNEQFF.

In this sample, this clone turned up once. The rearrangement joins TRBV5-1 to TRBJ1-2; 7 bases map to TRBD1. Trimming at V came to 6 bases and at J to 0 bases, leaving 5 bases not matched to a gene. This CDR3 has 14 amino acids. The germline CDR1 and CDR2 sequences are SGHRS and YFSETQ. CDR3 bases: TGCGCCAGCAATTTACAGGGGCCTAACTATGGCTACACCTTC. It yields the protein CASNLQGPNYGYTF.

The chain combines TRBV27 with TRBJ2-7; maybe TRBD2 (6 bases). The CDR3 runs to 13 residues. CDR1 and CDR2 (germline): MNHEY, SMNVEV (reference sequence). The V end was cut by 3 bases, the J end by 5 bases, with 11 bases between. CDR3 region: CASSLDYNNEQYF. The CDR3 nucleotides read TGTGCCAGCAGTTTGGACTACAACAACGAGCAGTACTTC.

This clone was seen only once. The CDR3 loop reads CASSSEVGGVPDTQYF. Here the CDR3 DNA reads TGTGCCAGCAGCTCCGAGGTCGGGGGGGTCCCAGATACGCAGTATTTT. V usage is TRBV7-2 and J usage is TRBJ2-3; 8 positions agree with TRBD2. Germline assignment: CDR1 SGHTA and CDR2 FQGNSA. The V and J ends lost 4 bases and 4 bases, in that order; junction bases with no gene match: 10. This CDR3 is built from 16 residues.

The chain has TRBV7-9 and TRBJ2-7; D is perhaps TRBD1 (5 bases). This CDR3 has 15 amino acids. Germline-derived CDR1 and CDR2 are SEHNR and FQNEAQ (reference sequence). V dropped 0 bases and J dropped 2 bases, with 11 bases sitting between them. CDR3 nucleotides: TGTGCCAGCAGCTTAGCGTGGAACAGGACCTACGAGCAGTACTTC. Translated: CASSLAWNRTYEQYF. The variable domain in full, completed from reference TRBV7-9 and TRBJ2-7, reads DTGVSQNPRHKITKRGQNVTFRCDPISEHNRLYWYRQTLGQGPEFLTYFQNEAQLEKSRLLSDRFSAERPKGSFSTLEIQRTEQGDSAMYLCASSLAWNRTYEQYFGPGTRLTVT.

V and J are TRBV7-2 and TRBJ1-2; 9 bases fit TRBD1. The CDR3 totals 15 residues. The J segment lost 7 bases and the V segment lost 3 bases, leaving 9 bases of the junction unmatched. Germline CDR1 reads SGHTA; CDR2 reads FQGNSA. The CDR3 loop is CASSFSLQGARGYTF. CDR3 coding DNA: TGTGCCAGCAGCTTTAGCCTACAGGGGGCACGTGGCTACACCTTC.

The V and J genes are TRBV2 and TRBJ2-1; D is undetermined. The germline V gene has CDR1 SNHLY and CDR2 FYNNEI. V was shortened by 4 bases and J by 8 bases, with 9 bases between the two germline ends. This CDR3 region has 12 residues. CDR3 in DNA: TGTGCCAGCAGTGCGTCTAGGTATGAGCAGTTCTTC. This encodes CASSASRYEQFF.

The chain joins TRBV23-1 to TRBJ2-1; 7 bases line up with TRBD1. TRBV23-1 carries the ORF label, with uncertain function. The CDR3 has 16 amino acids. V shed 3 bases and J 2 bases; nucleotides not matched to a gene: 7. The CDR3 bases are TGCGCCAGCAGTCACCCAAGGCAGGGGGCCTACAATGAGCAGTTCTTC. As protein: CASSHPRQGAYNEQFF.

This chain uses TRBV15 with TRBJ2-1, with a tentative D call TRBD1 (6 bases). CDR3 length: 13 residues. CDR1 LNHNV and CDR2 YYDKDF come from the germline V gene (reference sequence). V was clipped by 2 bases and J by 10 bases, with 12 bases between them. Here the CDR3 DNA reads TGTGCCACCAGCAGACAGGCCCAGGGGGAGCAGTTCTTC. This codes for CATSRQAQGEQFF.

The rearrangement joins TRBV18 to TRBJ2-1; D is possibly TRBD2 (6 bases). The germline V gene encodes CDR1 KGHSH and CDR2 LQKENI. V gave up 3 bases and J gave up 4 bases, with 13 bases separating them. There are 15 residues in the CDR3. CDR3 protein: CASSPTTSTYNEQFF. The CDR3 region has the DNA TGTGCCAGCTCACCGACCACTAGCACTTACAATGAGCAGTTCTTC.

This chain links TRBV6-5 with TRBJ2-6; a weak D match, TRBD2 (5 bases). V lost 0 bases, J lost 2 bases, and 8 bases lay in between. The CDR3 runs 16 residues. The germline CDR1 and CDR2 sequences are MNHEY and SVGAGI. The CDR3 sequence is CASSYSIGAGANVLTF. CDR3 sequence (DNA): TGTGCCAGCAGTTACTCGATCGGGGCTGGGGCCAACGTCCTGACTTTC.

This clone came up a few times. V is TRBV9 and J is TRBJ1-6, with 8 bases fitting TRBD1. Germline CDR1 SGDLS, CDR2 YYNGEE. J was trimmed by 9 bases and V by 0 bases; bases with no gene match: 8. This CDR3 has 16 residues. CDR3 sequence: CASSVAGQGRISPLHF. DNA of the CDR3: TGTGCCAGCAGCGTAGCAGGACAGGGCAGGATTTCACCCCTCCACTTT.

J is TRBJ2-7 and V is TRBV12-3 or TRBV12-4; D may be TRBD1 (6 bases). The V end lost 7 bases, the J end lost 7 bases, and 14 bases lay between the germline ends. This CDR3 contains 12 residues. CDR3 residues: CASTSRGREQYF. The CDR3 coding sequence is TGTGCCAGCACGAGCAGGGGCCGGGAGCAGTACTTC.

V is TRBV6-2 or TRBV6-3 and J is TRBJ2-1, with 7 bases identical to TRBD2. The germline gives CDR1 MNHEY, CDR2 SVGEGT. The CDR3 spans 14 residues. V was pared by 4 bases and J by 4 bases, with 4 bases of the junction left unmatched. The CDR3 nucleotides read TGTGCCAGCAGTTCCACTAGCGCATACAATGAGCAGTTCTTC. As protein: CASSSTSAYNEQFF.

The chain recombines TRBV2 with TRBJ1-2; D is possibly TRBD1 (6 bases). This CDR3 region has 12 residues. The V gene's germline CDR1 is SNHLY and CDR2 FYNNEI. V lost 1 base to trimming and J lost 8 bases, with 8 bases between them. The CDR3 loop reads CASSEGGRGYTF. The CDR3 coding sequence is TGTGCCAGCAGTGAAGGGGGGCGCGGCTACACCTTC.

The chain combines TRBV18 with TRBJ2-7; D gene ambiguous. In germline, CDR1 is KGHSH, CDR2 LQKENI. V dropped 3 bases and J dropped 5 bases, with 17 bases sitting between them. The CDR3 is 15 amino acids. The CDR3 DNA reads TGTGCCAGCTCACCTGTGCAGGTCCGTCACGACGAGCAGTACTTC. Its translation is CASSPVQVRHDEQYF.

V usage is TRBV21-1 and J usage is TRBJ1-2; the table calls TRBD1, which could not be checked here. TRBV21-1 counts as a pseudogene. The CDR3 is 16 amino acids. The CDR3 loop is CASSKETQGLGYGYTF. CDR3 nucleotide sequence: TGTGCCAGCAGCAAAGAAACGCAGGGGTTGGGCTATGGCTACACCTTC.

This clone was counted a few times. CDR3 protein: CASSGLRRSAGSNTEAFF. The CDR3, as DNA: TGTGCCAGCAGCGGACTCAGGAGGTCGGCCGGCTCGAACACTGAAGCTTTCTTT. The rearrangement joins TRBV11-2 to TRBJ1-1; D gene uncertain. With 5 bases removed from V and 1 base from J, the gap between germline ends came to 23 bases. Germline V gene data show CDR1 as SGHAT and CDR2 as FQNNGV. The CDR3 has 18 amino acids.

This clone was detected only once. The chain recombines TRBV7-9 with TRBJ2-5; maybe TRBD2 (6 bases). Deletions cut 5 bases from V and 2 bases from J, with 21 bases between. Germline V gene data show CDR1 as SEHNR and CDR2 as FQNEAQ (reference sequence). The CDR3 spans 17 residues. CDR3 region: CASSTREAGWLQETQYF. The CDR3 region has the DNA TGTGCCAGCAGCACCAGGGAGGCAGGCTGGCTTCAAGAGACCCAGTACTTC.

The chain joins TRBV7-9 to TRBJ1-6, with 11 bases lining up with TRBD1. The CDR3 has 16 residues. Germline CDR1 and CDR2: SEHNR and FQNEAQ (reference sequence). V dropped 0 bases and J dropped 8; count of bases not matched to a gene: 3. The CDR3, as DNA: TGTGCCAGCAGCTTAGCCGGGACAGGGGGACATTCACCCCTCCACTTT. Translation gives CASSLAGTGGHSPLHF.

The chain links TRBV5-1 to TRBJ2-2, with 11 positions matching TRBD2. V lost 0 bases to trimming and J lost 7 bases; unmatched junction nucleotides: 5. The germline V gene has CDR1 SGHRS and CDR2 YFSETQ. The CDR3 is made up of 16 amino acids. The CDR3 DNA follows: TGCGCCAGCAGCTTGGTTAGCGGGGGGGCCGTCGGGGAGCTGTTTTTT. Protein product: CASSLVSGGAVGELFF. The entire variable domain, with the rest obtained from reference TRBV5-1 and TRBJ2-2, is as follows: KAGVTQTPRYLIKTRGQQVTLSCSPISGHRSVSWYQQTPGQGLQFLFEYFSETQRNKGNFPGRFSGRQFSNSRSEMNVSTLELGDSALYLCASSLVSGGAVGELFFGEGSRLTVL.

The chain uses TRBV7-2 and TRBJ1-1; 7 bases agree with TRBD1. Germline loops: CDR1 SGHTA, CDR2 FQGNSA. The CDR3 spans 15 residues. The trim removed 4 bases at V and 5 bases at J, leaving 10 bases unmatched. CDR3 in DNA: TGTGCCAGCAGCTCCGGAGGAGGGGGCCAGACTGAAGCTTTCTTT. The encoded protein is CASSSGGGGQTEAFF. The variable domain in full, with the rest retrieved from reference TRBV7-2 and TRBJ1-1, is GAGVSQSPSNKVTEKGKDVELRCDPISGHTALYWYRQSLGQGLEFLIYFQGNSAPDKSGLPSDRFSAERTGGSVSTLTIQRTQQEDSAVYLCASSSGGGGQTEAFFGQGTRLTVV.